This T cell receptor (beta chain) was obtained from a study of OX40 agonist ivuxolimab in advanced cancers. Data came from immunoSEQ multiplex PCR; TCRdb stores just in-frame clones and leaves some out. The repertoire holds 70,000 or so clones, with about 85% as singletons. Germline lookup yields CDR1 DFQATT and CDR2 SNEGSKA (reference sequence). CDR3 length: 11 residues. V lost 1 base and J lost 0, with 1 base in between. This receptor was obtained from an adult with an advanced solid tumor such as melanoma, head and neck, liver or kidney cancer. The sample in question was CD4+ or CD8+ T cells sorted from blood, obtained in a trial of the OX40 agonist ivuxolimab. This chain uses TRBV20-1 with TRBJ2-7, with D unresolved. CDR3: CSARGSYEQYF. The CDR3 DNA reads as TGCAGTGCTAGAGGCTCCTACGAGCAGTACTTC.